This T cell receptor (beta chain) was profiled in a study of T cells in Graves' hyperthyroidism and ophthalmopathy. Looking at the study overall: Peripheral blood was acquired at first diagnosis, ahead of any therapy whatsoever.

At least ten counts were recorded for this clonotype. Researchers amplified the TCR beta CDR3 regions from RNA transcripts. TCR CDR3 underwent first-round RT-PCR with the HTBI primer set. TCRdb fed the multiplex PCR reads into MiXCR, producing one record per CDR3 protein. Of around 240,000 distinct CDR3 sequences detected, roughly 15% appear once; the ten largest clones hold about 30%. Diagnostic assessment was based on clinical symptoms, serum thyroxine and TRAb, thyroid ultrasound and orbital computed tomography. The CDR3 is made up of 16 amino acids. V shed 4 bases and J shed 4 bases, with 19 bases lying between them.

The sample comprised blood. The V gene is TRBV12-3 or TRBV12-4, the J gene TRBJ1-1; D might be TRBD1 (6 bases). The clonotype was recovered from a woman between 18 and 29 years old with Graves' ophthalmopathy. The CDR3 DNA reads TGTGCCAGCAGTTATACGGGGGGCTTAAGGTTCACTGAAGCTTTCTTT. It encodes CASSYTGGLRFTEAFF.